This is a list of T cell receptor beta chains from one sample in a study of CD8 T cells in ankylosing spondylitis. TCRdb passed the 5' RACE reads through MiXCR, listing each CDR3 protein once. The sample lists some 140,000 distinct CDR3 sequences; 9.5% to 12% were seen once. Sequenced input: blood, either unsorted or a sorted T cell fraction (not recorded which). These receptors came from a female donor with ankylosing spondylitis or in good health (not recorded which). The CDR3 runs from the conserved cysteine through the conserved F or W. The order of the fields is D gene, J gene, V gene, clone size, CDR3 DNA, CDR3 protein. D genes are given only for firm matches. Size values are once, few and many counts, or a class for expanded clones, and some rows have none.

>NA|TRBJ2-4|TRBV23-1|many
TGCGCCAGCAGTCAAGGCAGGCAGGTTTTC
CASSQGRQVF
>TRBD2|TRBJ2-2|TRBV20-1|many
TGCAGTGCTAGAGATCGACGGGGAGGGAGCACCGGGGAGCTGTTTTTT
CSARDRRGGSTGELFF
>NA|TRBJ1-3|TRBV12-3/TRBV12-4|many
TGTGCCAGCAGTTTAGAAGGGCTCAGTTCTCCCAACACCATATATTTT
CASSLEGLSSPNTIYF
>NA|TRBJ1-5|TRBV4-1|many
TGCGCCAGCAGCCGGGGGCGCGGGGGCAATCAGCCCCAGCATTTT
CASSRGRGGNQPQHF
>NA|TRBJ1-1|TRBV27|many
TGTGCCAGCAGTTTCTTTAGAGGGGAGGCTGAAGCTTTCTTT
CASSFFRGEAEAFF
>NA|TRBJ2-5|TRBV7-9|many
TGTGCCAGCGTTCAGGATGGGTTGGAGACCCAGTACTTC
CASVQDGLETQYF
>TRBD2|TRBJ2-1|TRBV7-2|many
TGTGCCAGCAGCTTGTCGTCTAGCGGGAGGAACGAGCAGTTCTTC
CASSLSSSGRNEQFF
>NA|TRBJ2-5|TRBV6-6|many
TGTGCCAGCAGTTACTCGGCTGAGACCCAGTACTTC
CASSYSAETQYF
>NA|TRBJ2-3|TRBV28|many
TGTGCCAGCAGGGGGGGTCTCGGGGCGGCAGATACGCAGTATTTT
CASRGGLGAADTQYF
>TRBD1|TRBJ1-1|TRBV19|many
TGTGCCAGTAGTTCCGGGACAGGGCAGACTTTCTTT
CASSSGTGQTFF
>NA|TRBJ1-1|TRBV3-1|many
TGTGCCAGCAGCCCCGTGGGGAACACTGAAGCTTTCTTT
CASSPVGNTEAFF
>TRBD2|TRBJ2-2|TRBV4-2|many
TGTGCCAGCAGCCAAGAGAAAGTGGCGGGGGGGCCGACCGGGGAGCTGTTTTTT
CASSQEKVAGGPTGELFF
>NA|TRBJ2-3|TRBV28|many
TGTGCCAGCAGTTTGTTCGGCGATACGCAGTATTTT
CASSLFGDTQYF
>NA|TRBJ2-1|TRBV5-5|many
TGTGCCAGCAGCTTGGACGGAACTAGAGTCCGTGAGCAGTTCTTC
CASSLDGTRVREQFF
>TRBD2|TRBJ2-3|TRBV12-3/TRBV12-4|many
TGTGCCAGCCGACAAGCGGGAGGCACAGATACGCAGTATTTT
CASRQAGGTDTQYF
>TRBD1|TRBJ1-2|TRBV20-1|many
TGCAGTGCTGGACAGGGTGCTAACTATGGCTACACCTTC
CSAGQGANYGYTF
>TRBD2|TRBJ2-3|TRBV10-3|NA
TGTGCCATCGGGTCAACGGCGGGAGGGGACACAGATACGCAGTATTTT
CAIGSTAGGDTDTQYF
>TRBD1|TRBJ1-6|TRBV18|once
TGTGCCAGCTCACCACCCACCGGGACAGGGTTAAATTCACCCCTCCACTTT
CASSPPTGTGLNSPLHF
>TRBD1|TRBJ1-2|TRBV24-1|many
TGTGCCACCAGTGATGACAGGGACGGCTACACCTTC
CATSDDRDGYTF
>TRBD2|TRBJ2-1|TRBV27|few
TGTGCCAGCAGACTAGCGGGAGCTAACAATGAGCAGTTCTTC
CASRLAGANNEQFF
>TRBD2|TRBJ2-5|TRBV5-1|many
TGCGCCAGCAGCTCTACTAGCGGGCAAGAGACCCAGTACTTC
CASSSTSGQETQYF
>TRBD2|TRBJ2-1|TRBV12-3/TRBV12-4|many
TGTGCCAGCAGTTTAGCGCAGGGACTAGCGGGGGCCTACAATGAGCAGTTCTTC
CASSLAQGLAGAYNEQFF
>NA|TRBJ1-5|TRBV7-2|many
TGTGCCAGCAGCCCTCCCGAGATGGCCCAGCATTTT
CASSPPEMAQHF
>TRBD1|TRBJ2-7|TRBV25-1|many
TGTGCCAGCAGTGATGGGACAGGTCTCTTAGGATACGAGCAGTACTTC
CASSDGTGLLGYEQYF
>NA|TRBJ1-3|TRBV29-1|many
TGCAGCGTTGCTATGACAGCCGGCGACACCATATATTTT
CSVAMTAGDTIYF
>TRBD2|TRBJ2-3|TRBV12-3/TRBV12-4|many
TGTGCCAGCAGCTTGCGAGGGGGACTAGCGGGAGTTTTCTCAGATACGCAGTATTTT
CASSLRGGLAGVFSDTQYF
>NA|TRBJ1-1|TRBV3-1|many
TGTGCCAGCAGGCTGGGGGAATTTGGAGCAGAAGCTTTCTTT
CASRLGEFGAEAFF
>NA|TRBJ1-5|TRBV3-1|many
TGTGCCAGCAGCCAAGTCAGGGATCAAGGTGAGCCCCAGCATTTT
CASSQVRDQGEPQHF
>NA|TRBJ2-1|TRBV3-1|many
TGTGCCAGCAGCCAAGGGACGAACGTTGATGAGCAGTTCTTC
CASSQGTNVDEQFF
>NA|TRBJ1-4|TRBV29-1|many
TGCAGCGTCTCCGGGACCAGTGATGAAAAACTGTTTTTT
CSVSGTSDEKLFF
>NA|TRBJ1-5|TRBV4-1|NA
TGCGCCAGCAGCCAAGGGCCCCGAGATGGGCAGCCCCAGCATTTT
CASSQGPRDGQPQHF
>TRBD1|TRBJ1-1|TRBV5-5|many
TGTGCCAGCAGCTTTGCTGGGGGACAGCTTGCTTTCTTT
CASSFAGGQLAFF
>NA|TRBJ2-2|TRBV7-3|NA
TGTGCCAGCAGCTCACGCTCAGGGTCCGGGGAGCTGTTTTTT
CASSSRSGSGELFF
>TRBD2|TRBJ2-7|TRBV5-1|NA
TGCGCCAGCAGCGAATCGGGACTAGTTAACTGGGACGAGCAGTACTTC
CASSESGLVNWDEQYF
>NA|TRBJ1-5|TRBV12-3/TRBV12-4|many
TGTGCCAGCAGTTTAGCTTCAGGCAATCAGCCCCAGCATTTT
CASSLASGNQPQHF
>NA|TRBJ2-1|TRBV5-6|few
TGTGCCAGCAGCTTGGGACCCGACAATGAGCAGTTCTTC
CASSLGPDNEQFF
>TRBD2|TRBJ2-3|TRBV5-1|many
TGCGCCAGCAGCAGGACTAGCGGGCCCAGTGATACGCAGTATTTT
CASSRTSGPSDTQYF
>NA|TRBJ1-3|TRBV11-2|many
TGTGCCAGCAGCTTATCGCAGGGAAACACCATATATTTT
CASSLSQGNTIYF
>TRBD1|TRBJ2-2|TRBV28|NA
TGTGCCAGCCTCCCCCGGACAGGGGGTCGCGGGGAGCTGTTTTTT
CASLPRTGGRGELFF
>TRBD2|TRBJ2-1|TRBV7-9|many
TGTGCCAGCAGCCGCAGCGGGGGGCCACGCTACAATGAGCAGTTCTTC
CASSRSGGPRYNEQFF
>NA|TRBJ2-2|TRBV5-5|many
TGTGCCAGCAGCTTCTGGACAGCCGGGGAGCTGTTTTTT
CASSFWTAGELFF
>NA|TRBJ1-1|TRBV7-2|many
TGTGCCAGCAGCGCGGCAACGGGAGCTTTCTTT
CASSAATGAFF
>NA|TRBJ2-1|TRBV5-1|few
TGCGCCAGCAGCCCCGCAAGAGGGCTCAATGAGCAGTTCTTC
CASSPARGLNEQFF
>NA|TRBJ1-5|TRBV7-2|NA
TGTGCCAGCGGGGCGGGATTCAATCAGCCCCAGCATTTT
CASGAGFNQPQHF
>NA|TRBJ1-1|TRBV20-1|many
TGCAGTGCTAGAGATGAGTTCGGGGGCGGGGGGAACACTGAAGCTTTCTTT
CSARDEFGGGGNTEAFF
>NA|TRBJ1-3|TRBV11-2|many
TGTGCCAGCAGACGACCCTCCTCTGGAAACACCATATATTTT
CASRRPSSGNTIYF